This T cell receptor (beta chain) was captured by sequencing in a study of early T cells in non-severe SARS-CoV-2 infection. Individual cDNA molecules were tagged with unique molecular identifiers. Each CDR3 protein is one row after TCRdb ran MiXCR on the 5' RACE reads. The sample consists of under 60,000 distinct CDR3 sequences, around a tenth of them appearing once. Concerning this clonotype: Its antigen remains unknown.

V was trimmed by 0 bases and J by 5 bases, leaving 10 bases between them. CDR1 LNHDA and CDR2 SQIVND come from the germline V gene (reference sequence). CDR3 length equals 14 residues. Study-wide findings and caveats: VDJdb matches were skewed toward anti-spike CD8 T cell responses.

The sample consisted of whole blood, taken at baseline. The TCR sequence derives from an adult who was a healthcare worker with PCR-confirmed SARS-CoV-2 infection or an uninfected control (not recorded which). This chain connects TRBV19 to TRBJ2-5, with D unclear. The CDR3 sequence: CASSIDTGSETQYF. CDR3 DNA sequence: TGTGCCAGTAGTATAGATACCGGGTCGGAGACCCAGTACTTC.